The 17 T cell receptor beta chains below were found in one sample sequenced in a study of metastatic and nonmetastatic thyroid tumors. TCRdb re-analyzed the PCR reads through MiXCR. The sample has about 21,000 clones, roughly 29% seen once. Until they underwent thyroid surgery, no patient had received any treatment. The sequenced material came from blood. The receptor source for this set is a female donor with papillary thyroid cancer or a benign thyroid nodule (not recorded which). Some clones in this sample may be carry-over from other donors' samples.

The V and J genes are TRBV2 and TRBJ2-7; D unresolved. Between the trimmed V and J ends, which lost 7 bases and 7 bases, there was a span of 23 bases. CDR1 SNHLY and CDR2 FYNNEI come from the germline V gene. This CDR3 spans 15 amino acids. The CDR3 spells CASTREGNLDNEQYF. In nucleotides, the CDR3 is TGTGCCAGCACCAGAGAAGGGAACTTAGACAATGAGCAGTACTTC. Using reference TRBV2 and TRBJ2-7 for the parts outside the CDR3, the full variable domain is EPEVTQTPSHQVTQMGQEVILRCVPISNHLYFYWYRQILGQKVEFLVSFYNNEISEKSEIFDDQFSVERPDGSNFTLKIRSTKLEDSAMYFCASTREGNLDNEQYFGPGTRLTVT.

The chain has TRBV20-1 and TRBJ2-1; D is undetermined. V lost 3 bases and J 0 bases, leaving 9 bases between the germline ends. CDR3 length equals 14 residues. The germline CDR1 and CDR2 sequences are DFQATT and SNEGSKA (reference sequence). CDR3 sequence (DNA): TGCAGTGCTAGCAGCTGGCGCTCCTACAATGAGCAGTTCTTC. Encoded protein: CSASSWRSYNEQFF.

The table lists this clone with a few counts. V is TRBV12-5 and J is TRBJ1-1; D may be TRBD1 (6 bases). Trimming stripped 3 bases from V and 6 bases from J, with 11 bases between. This CDR3 comprises 13 residues. CDR1 and CDR2 (germline): LGHNT, FRNRAP. For the CDR3, the DNA is TGTGCTAGTGGTTTATCGGGGGGCTCTGAAGCTTTCTTT. It codes for CASGLSGGSEAFF.

This clone was observed a handful of times. This chain links TRBV19 with TRBJ2-7; D remains unclear. V was pared by 7 bases and J by 3 bases, with 16 bases between. The CDR3 contains 14 residues. CDR1 and CDR2 (germline): LNHDA, SQIVND (reference sequence). The CDR3 coding sequence is TGTGCCAGTATTAAACCCGGACCGAACTACGAGCAGTACTTC. Translation gives CASIKPGPNYEQYF.

The J gene is TRBJ2-5, the V gene TRBV7-3; D is ambiguous. Germline values: CDR1 SGHTA, CDR2 FQGTGA. The CDR3 spans 16 residues. V lost 5 bases and J 0 bases, leaving 16 bases between the germline ends. The CDR3 DNA reads as TGTGCCAGCAGCGCCCAAGCCGTAGGTAACCAAGAGACCCAGTACTTC. It is translated as CASSAQAVGNQETQYF.

There are a few counts of this clone. V is TRBV28 and J is TRBJ1-5; 8 bases agree with TRBD1. With 7 bases clipped from V and 6 bases from J, the junction kept 5 bases outside the gene matches. The CDR3 spans 13 residues. Germline values: CDR1 MDHEN, CDR2 SYDVKM. The CDR3, as DNA: TGTGCCAGCACCCACAGGGGGGCTCAGCCCCAGCATTTT. This translates into CASTHRGAQPQHF.

By sample fraction, this clone is medium-sized. This chain connects TRBV2 to TRBJ2-1, with D possibly TRBD1 on 6 matching bases. The V gene lost 2 bases and the J gene lost 3 bases, with 11 bases spanning the gap. The CDR3 extends over 15 amino acids. Germline-derived CDR1 and CDR2 are SNHLY and FYNNEI. CDR3 DNA sequence: TGTGCCAGCAGTGAATACCAGGGGTTCTACAATGAGCAGTTCTTC. Translating gives CASSEYQGFYNEQFF.

Ten or more counts support this clone. V usage is TRBV7-9 and J usage is TRBJ2-5, with D perhaps matching TRBD1 or TRBD2 (6 bases each). V lost 1 base and J lost 4, with 16 bases in between. Per germline, CDR1 SEHNR and CDR2 FQNEAQ (reference sequence). CDR3 length equals 16 residues. CDR3 coding DNA: TGTGCCAGCAGCTTAGAGGGAATAGGGGGGTCAGAGACCCAGTACTTC. This gives the protein CASSLEGIGGSETQYF.

This clone was seen once. The J gene is TRBJ1-2, the V gene TRBV5-1; D remains ambiguous. Germline CDR1 reads SGHRS; CDR2 reads YFSETQ. The CDR3 covers 16 residues. Trimming shortened V by 3 bases and J by 7 bases, and 22 bases separated the two germline ends. This chain's CDR3 is CASSSGRPRRDSGYTF. In DNA, the CDR3 is TGCGCCAGCAGCTCTGGGCGTCCGCGGAGGGATTCTGGCTACACCTTC.

This clone was observed a few times. This chain links TRBV10-3 with TRBJ1-6, with D maybe TRBD1 (6 bases). Germline assignment: CDR1 ENHRY and CDR2 SYGVKD. V shed 3 bases and J shed 6 bases, with 12 bases lying between them. There are 15 residues in the CDR3. Written as DNA, the CDR3 is TGTGCCATCAGTGAAGGGAGAGGGGGTAATTCACCCCTCCACTTT. Its translation: CAISEGRGGNSPLHF.

Notes on this clone: Because it lacks the conserved phenylalanine or tryptophan at the end, this CDR3 is likely a read error. V and J are TRBV20-1 and TRBJ2-1; TRBD2 is a possible D gene (6 bases). The CDR3 runs to 14 residues. Germline V CDR1 and CDR2: DFQATT, SNEGSKA (reference sequence). CDR3 loop: CGVLGGIAVNEQFL. CDR3 DNA sequence: TGCGGGGTTCTCGGCGGGATCGCTGTAAATGAGCAGTTCCTC.

This clone was counted at least ten times. This chain links TRBV20-1 with TRBJ2-3; 7 positions match TRBD2. This CDR3 has 15 amino acids. CDR1 and CDR2 (germline): DFQATT, SNEGSKA (reference sequence). Losses at the gene ends were 3 bases for V and 6 bases for J; bases not matched to a gene: 12. This CDR3 is CSARTPGLTWDTQYF. CDR3 sequence (DNA): TGCAGTGCTAGGACACCGGGACTAACATGGGATACGCAGTATTTT.

Only a few counts were recorded for this clone. V and J are TRBV19 and TRBJ2-3; the match to TRBD1 covers 9 bases. V lost 5 bases to trimming and J lost 7 bases; unmatched junction nucleotides: 10. In germline, CDR1 is LNHDA, CDR2 SQIVND (reference sequence). This CDR3 is built from 15 residues. Written as DNA, the CDR3 is TGTGCCAGTAGTTACGGGACAGGGTGGACATATACGCAGTATTTT. Translated: CASSYGTGWTYTQYF.

V gene TRBV9 combines with J gene TRBJ2-7, with D maybe TRBD1 (6 bases). Germline V gene sequence: CDR1 SGDLS, CDR2 YYNGEE. The CDR3 extends over 15 amino acids. Trimming shortened V by 0 bases and J by 0 bases, and 10 bases separated the two germline ends. CDR3 DNA sequence: TGTGCCAGCAGCGTAGAGTGGACAGACTCCTACGAGCAGTACTTC. It yields the protein CASSVEWTDSYEQYF.

This clone occurred a few times. This chain joins TRBV6-5 and TRBJ2-7, with D perhaps TRBD2 (5 bases). With 4 bases removed from V and 6 bases from J, the gap between germline ends came to 13 bases. CDR3 size: 13 residues. Germline V gene lookup returns CDR1 MNHEY and CDR2 SVGAGI. The CDR3 nucleotides read TGTGCCAGCAGTTCCGCTGGACTCGGCGAGCAGTACTTC. It yields the protein CASSSAGLGEQYF.

Concerning this clone itself: One end of the junction does not line up with germline, which may come from a read error. J is TRBJ2-1 and V is TRBV28, with 10 bases aligning to TRBD2. The CDR3 runs 13 residues. Germline V CDR1 and CDR2: MDHEN, SYDVKM. The CDR3 bases are TGTGCCAGCATCACTAGCGGGGACAATGAGAAGTTCTTC. Residues: CASITSGDNEKFF.

V gene TRBV7-2 combines with J gene TRBJ1-1, with TRBD1 as a possible D gene (6 bases). CDR1 SGHTA and CDR2 FQGNSA come from the germline V gene. The CDR3 length is 15 residues. V was clipped by 5 bases and J by 0 bases, with 13 bases between them. The CDR3 protein is CASSNRGAMNTEAFF. CDR3 in DNA: TGTGCCAGCAGCAATAGGGGGGCCATGAACACTGAAGCTTTCTTT.